The T cell receptor beta chain under discussion was sequenced for a study of blood T cells in healthy people across ages. Findings and limits, study-wide: Samples with more naive T cells showed higher observed beta diversity.

This clonotype was observed many times. Its antigen is undetermined. Samples each yielded at least 5 micrograms of total RNA. Together with a sample-barcoded 5' primer, a J-beta primer mix was included in a second PCR lasting about 7 to 11 cycles. TCRdb re-derived calls from the 5' RACE reads in MiXCR, one entry per CDR3 protein. There are almost 300,000 distinct CDR3 sequences in the sample; roughly a quarter occur only once, and approximately 30% lies in the top ten. The sequenced sample was blood. The sequence was collected from an older woman in good health.

Written as DNA, the CDR3 is TGTGCCAGCAGCAAAGAGCGGGGGCGCGATGAAAAACTGTTTTTT. Amino acid sequence: CASSKERGRDEKLFF. V usage is TRBV21-1 and J usage is TRBJ1-4; TRBD1 was called by the table and not checked on the DNA. TRBV21-1 is listed as a pseudogene. The CDR3 has 15 residues.